The next 23 T cell receptor beta chains were all read from a single sample in a study of T cell responses to AZD1222 COVID-19 vaccine (dated by TCRdb to about 2021). Sample time point, as interpreted from the label and publication: baseline before first vaccination. The treatment or condition label corresponds to: meningococcal conjugate vaccine given as trial control. Library preparation was by the immunoSEQ multiplex PCR assay. This immuneACCESS table, as held by TCRdb, lists in-frame sequences with V and J called but not all clones. Of the missing ones, under half trace to an unresolved V gene in checked studies; the others have no known cause. Here the sample has tens of thousands of clones; roughly 90% occur a single time. Of the sample, about 2.7% is held by the ten largest clones. The sequencing used peripheral blood, collected on day 0 of MenACWY control vaccination. The receptors were sampled from an adult in good health.

The chain is built from TRBV30 and TRBJ2-3, with 7 bases matching TRBD2. V lost 2 bases to trimming and J lost 6 bases; unmatched junction nucleotides: 14. CDR3 length: 16 amino acids. Germline V CDR1 and CDR2: GTSNPN, SVGIG (reference sequence). Here the CDR3 DNA reads TGTGCCTGGAGTACTCACACGGGGGGACGCGGGGATACGCAGTATTTT. Its translation: CAWSTHTGGRGDTQYF.

This clone was observed once. The chain joins TRBV19 to TRBJ1-3; D gene uncertain. CDR3 size: 12 residues. The germline CDR1 and CDR2 sequences are LNHDA and SQIVND (reference sequence). V was pared by 8 bases and J by 4 bases, with 9 bases between. This chain's CDR3 is CASRSVGNTIYF. The DNA of the CDR3 is TGTGCCAGTCGATCAGTAGGAAACACCATATATTTT.

The sample holds one count of this clone. The chain joins TRBV6-5 to TRBJ2-2; TRBD2 might be the D (5 bases). The CDR3 length is 14 residues. Trimming pared 7 bases from V and 4 bases from J, leaving 13 bases between. Germline assignment: CDR1 MNHEY and CDR2 SVGAGI. The CDR3 reads CASKERTGTGELFF. The CDR3 DNA reads as TGTGCCAGCAAGGAAAGGACTGGCACCGGGGAGCTGTTTTTT.

V is TRBV13 and J is TRBJ1-3; 10 bases map to TRBD1. The germline gives CDR1 PRHDT, CDR2 FYEKMQ (reference sequence). V shed 4 bases, J shed 2 bases, and the junction held 8 bases outside the gene matches. CDR3 length equals 17 residues. CDR3 sequence reads: CASSWTGGISAGNTIYF. DNA for the CDR3: TGTGCCAGCAGCTGGACAGGGGGGATTTCGGCTGGAAACACCATATATTTT.

The chain joins TRBV30 to TRBJ2-2; D remains unclear. With 0 bases removed from V and 2 bases from J, the gap between germline ends came to 7 bases. Germline CDR1 GTSNPN, CDR2 SVGIG (reference sequence). The CDR3 length is 14 residues. The CDR3 region has the DNA TGTGCCTGGAGTGTTAACATTAACACCGGGGAGCTGTTTTTT. This gives the protein CAWSVNINTGELFF.

The gene calls are TRBV5-4 and TRBJ1-1; 8 bases line up with TRBD1. Germline V CDR1 and CDR2: SGHNT, YYREEE (reference sequence). The CDR3 contains 15 residues. Trimming removed 7 bases from V and 1 base from J; junction bases left unmatched: 9. As DNA, the CDR3 is TGTGCCAGCTGTAAAGACAGGGGCCCGAACACTGAAGCTTTCTTT. This sequence encodes CASCKDRGPNTEAFF.

V gene TRBV5-6 combines with J gene TRBJ1-2; D ambiguous. Germline assignment: CDR1 SGHDT and CDR2 YYEEEE. V was cut by 3 bases and J by 5 bases, with 11 bases left in between. The CDR3 length is 13 residues. The CDR3 DNA reads TGTGCCAGCAGCTCGTTCTATATGTATGGCTACACCTTC. This translates into CASSSFYMYGYTF.

This chain uses TRBV3-1 (or the pseudogene TRBV3-2) with TRBJ1-5, with D hard to call. Germline values: CDR1 LGHDT, CDR2 YNNKEL (reference sequence). The length of the CDR3 is 16 residues. Between the trimmed V and J ends, which lost 5 bases and 2 bases, there was a span of 16 bases. The CDR3 sequence is CASSYIPFLCNQPQHF. CDR3 DNA sequence: TGTGCCAGCAGCTACATACCGTTTCTATGCAATCAGCCCCAGCATTTT.

V gene TRBV4-1 combines with J gene TRBJ2-3; TRBD2 agrees at 9 bases. J lost 2 bases, V lost 4 bases, and 10 bases had no gene match. Germline V CDR1 and CDR2: MGHRA, YSYEKL. The CDR3 sequence is 17 residues long. CDR3 in DNA: TGCGCCAGCAGCCCACCGGCGGCGGGGGGGCTCACAGATACGCAGTATTTT. Protein sequence: CASSPPAAGGLTDTQYF.

The CDR3 sequence: CASSFQAGIETQYF. CDR3 sequence (DNA): TGTGCCAGCAGTTTTCAAGCGGGGATAGAGACCCAGTACTTC. The chain has TRBV6-2 or TRBV6-3 and TRBJ2-5; 7 positions match TRBD2. Germline V gene lookup returns CDR1 MNHEY and CDR2 SVGEGT. CDR3 length: 14 amino acids. The V segment lost 4 bases and the J segment 4 bases; nucleotides outside the gene matches: 6.

This clone was recorded a few times. V gene TRBV5-1 combines with J gene TRBJ1-1; D perhaps matches TRBD1 (5 bases). Germline-derived CDR1 and CDR2 are SGHRS and YFSETQ. This CDR3 spans 14 amino acids. With 4 bases removed from V and 0 bases from J, the gap between germline ends came to 10 bases. CDR3 amino acids: CASSTRGVNTEAFF. CDR3 nucleotides: TGCGCCAGCAGCACCCGGGGCGTGAACACTGAAGCTTTCTTT.

V and J are TRBV28 and TRBJ2-1; 7 positions match TRBD1. Germline V gene data show CDR1 as MDHEN and CDR2 as SYDVKM. Trimming cost V 6 bases and J 3 bases; bases outside gene matches: 11. The CDR3 covers 16 residues. The CDR3 DNA sequence: TGTGCCAGCAGCTGTAAGGGGGCGACTTGCTACAATGAGCAGTTCTTC. Encoded protein: CASSCKGATCYNEQFF.

The rearrangement uses TRBV9 and TRBJ2-3; D remains unclear. V was trimmed by 0 bases and J by 7 bases, leaving 12 bases between them. Germline V gives CDR1 SGDLS, CDR2 YYNGEE. The length of the CDR3 is 14 residues. In DNA form, the CDR3 reads TGTGCCAGCAGCGTAGGTCCGGAGAAACATACGCAGTATTTT. The encoded protein is CASSVGPEKHTQYF.

The rearrangement joins TRBV10-3 to TRBJ2-1; D is unresolved. Trimming took off 4 bases at V and 0 bases at J, with 10 bases between the two ends. The CDR3 contains 15 residues. Germline CDR1 is ENHRY and CDR2 is SYGVKD. The CDR3 DNA follows: TGTGCCATCAGTGGCCACAGCAACTCCTACAATGAGCAGTTCTTC. It translates to CAISGHSNSYNEQFF.

The gene calls are TRBV6-5 and TRBJ2-7, with D perhaps TRBD2 (6 bases). The V gene lost 2 bases and the J gene lost 4 bases, with 15 bases spanning the gap. The CDR3 has 15 amino acids. Germline V gene data show CDR1 as MNHEY and CDR2 as SVGAGI. CDR3 in amino acids: CASSYATGRAYEQYF. The CDR3 DNA sequence: TGTGCCAGCAGTTACGCGACCGGGAGAGCTTACGAGCAGTACTTC.

The chain couples TRBV6-2 or TRBV6-3 to TRBJ2-2; unclear D gene. Germline loops: CDR1 MNHEY, CDR2 SVGEGT. V gave up 5 bases and J gave up 5 bases, with 9 bases separating them. The CDR3 totals 13 residues. CDR3 in DNA: TGTGCCAGCAGTGCCCTGGGGACCGGGGAGCTGTTTTTT. The encoded protein is CASSALGTGELFF.

This chain links TRBV5-6 with TRBJ2-3; TRBD1 matches 7 bases. The ends lost 4 bases at V and 2 bases at J; junction bases unmatched: 7. The germline V gene has CDR1 SGHDT and CDR2 YYEEEE. CDR3 size: 15 residues. The CDR3 is CASSDRDSNTDTQYF. In DNA, the CDR3 is TGTGCCAGCAGCGACCGGGACAGCAACACAGATACGCAGTATTTT.

This clone was counted a single time. The chain employs TRBV12-3 or TRBV12-4 and TRBJ1-2; a weak D match, TRBD1 (5 bases). V was pared by 2 bases and J by 8 bases, with 9 bases between. There are 12 residues in the CDR3. The CDR3 nucleotides read TGTGCCAGCAGTTTAAGCCAGGGAGGCTACACCTTC. It encodes CASSLSQGGYTF.

V is TRBV19 and J is TRBJ2-1; D is possibly TRBD2 (6 bases). In germline, CDR1 is LNHDA, CDR2 SQIVND (reference sequence). The CDR3 runs to 13 residues. Trimming left V 4 bases short and J 3 bases short, with 7 bases between. CDR3 protein: CASSKGLYNEQFF. In DNA form, the CDR3 reads TGTGCCAGTAGTAAGGGACTCTACAATGAGCAGTTCTTC.

The V gene is TRBV19, the J gene TRBJ1-3; D remains ambiguous. The CDR3 consists of 16 residues. Trimming cost V 5 bases and J 0 bases, with 14 bases left between them. Germline CDR1 and CDR2: LNHDA and SQIVND (reference sequence). The CDR3 sequence: CASSPLGGNSGNTIYF. CDR3 bases: TGTGCCAGTAGTCCCCTGGGTGGAAACTCTGGAAACACCATATATTTT. The full variable domain, in which reference TRBV19 and TRBJ1-3 provide the parts outside the CDR3, is DGGITQSPKYLFRKEGQNVTLSCEQNLNHDAMYWYRQDPGQGLRLIYYSQIVNDFQKGDIAEGYSVSREKKESFPLTVTSAQKNPTAFYLCASSPLGGNSGNTIYFGEGSWLTVV.

V gene TRBV4-3 combines with J gene TRBJ2-2, with unresolved D. The CDR3 has 15 amino acids. The V end was cut by 3 bases, the J end by 5 bases, with 13 bases between. The V gene's germline CDR1 is LGHNA and CDR2 YSLEER. CDR3 in DNA: TGCGCCAGCAGCCAGGGCCTTCCGCGAACCGGGGAGCTGTTTTTT. Amino acids: CASSQGLPRTGELFF.

This rearrangement joins TRBV12-5 to TRBJ1-5, with D tentatively TRBD1 (5 bases). Trimming removed 6 bases from V and 5 bases from J, with 14 bases in between. The germline gives CDR1 LGHNT, CDR2 FRNRAP. The CDR3 covers 14 residues. CDR3 sequence: CASGLPGQHQPQHF. The CDR3 DNA is TGTGCTAGTGGCCTCCCAGGGCAGCATCAGCCCCAGCATTTT.

V is TRBV5-6 and J is TRBJ1-1; no clear D. V shed 0 bases and J shed 5 bases, with 2 bases lying between them. CDR3 length: 11 amino acids. Germline CDR1 SGHDT, CDR2 YYEEEE. The CDR3 reads CASSLGTEAFF. The CDR3 DNA reads TGTGCCAGCAGCTTGGGAACTGAAGCTTTCTTT. The full variable domain, its missing parts supplied by reference TRBV5-6 and TRBJ1-1, is DAGVTQSPTHLIKTRGQQVTLRCSPKSGHDTVSWYQQALGQGPQFIFQYYEEEERQRGNFPDRFSGHQFPNYSSELNVNALLLGDSALYLCASSLGTEAFFGQGTRLTVV.